Shown below are 10 T cell receptor beta chains from a single sample sequenced in a study of blood T cell repertoires in COVID-19. TCRdb's copy holds only in-frame clones and misses some; the assay was immunoSEQ multiplex PCR. The sample has some 50,000 clones, 84% seen once. The specimen sequenced was peripheral blood. These receptor sequences come from a man aged 50 or older with acute or convalescent COVID-19.

J is TRBJ1-4 and V is TRBV10-1; 8 nucleotides align to TRBD1. The germline CDR1 and CDR2 sequences are WNHNN and SYGVQD (reference sequence). J gave up 3 bases and V 6 bases, and 9 bases lay outside the gene matches. The CDR3 has 16 amino acids. The CDR3 protein is CASRGQGLSSNEKLFF. In nucleotides, the CDR3 is TGCGCCAGCAGAGGACAGGGCCTCTCTTCTAATGAAAAACTGTTTTTT.

The V call is TRBV10-2, the J call TRBJ2-1; 9 nucleotides align to TRBD2. Trimming at V came to 4 bases and at J to 4 bases, leaving 5 bases not matched to a gene. Germline CDR1 is WSHSY and CDR2 is SAAADI. The CDR3 contains 15 residues. CDR3 sequence: CASSGTSAEYNEQFF. In DNA, the CDR3 is TGCGCCAGCAGTGGGACTAGCGCGGAGTACAATGAGCAGTTCTTC.

The chain uses TRBV5-8 and TRBJ1-5; D is possibly TRBD1 (6 bases). The CDR3 extends over 15 amino acids. V lost 3 bases, J lost 3 bases, and 13 bases lay in between. Looked up from germline, CDR1 is SGHTS and CDR2 is YDEGEE. Here the CDR3 reads CASSSRTENNQPQHF. CDR3 in DNA: TGTGCCAGCAGCTCTCGGACAGAGAACAATCAGCCCCAGCATTTT.

The V gene is TRBV7-2, the J gene TRBJ2-4, with a weak D call TRBD2 (7 bases). The V gene lost 10 bases and the J gene lost 0 bases, with 19 bases spanning the gap. Germline V gene lookup returns CDR1 SGHTA and CDR2 FQGNSA. The CDR3 sequence is 16 residues long. The CDR3 sequence is CATDPTGGQAKNIQYF. CDR3 nucleotide sequence: TGTGCCACCGACCCCACGGGGGGCCAAGCCAAAAACATTCAGTACTTC.

The chain is built from TRBV3-1 (or the pseudogene TRBV3-2) and TRBJ1-4; D perhaps matches TRBD1 (5 bases). V shed 3 bases and J shed 4 bases, with 9 bases lying between them. This CDR3 is 14 amino acids long. The germline V gene encodes CDR1 LGHDT and CDR2 YNNKEL (reference sequence). The CDR3, as DNA: TGTGCCAGCAGCCAGGCAGGGTATAATGAAAAACTGTTTTTT. It encodes CASSQAGYNEKLFF.

The rearrangement links TRBV6-5 to TRBJ1-2; D uncertain. V was trimmed by 6 bases and J by 6 bases, leaving 11 bases between them. CDR1 is MNHEY and CDR2 is SVGAGI in the germline V gene. This CDR3 is 12 amino acids long. CDR3 nucleotides: TGTGCCAGCAGCAACGGGTGGGATGGCTACACCTTC. Translation gives CASSNGWDGYTF.

There are a few counts of this clone. The chain is built from TRBV27 and TRBJ2-7, with 7 positions matching TRBD1. The length of the CDR3 is 13 residues. The trim removed 5 bases at V and 5 bases at J, leaving 6 bases unmatched. Germline CDR1 is MNHEY and CDR2 is SMNVEV (reference sequence). CDR3: CASSPTTGDEQYF. For the CDR3, the DNA is TGTGCCAGCAGTCCGACCACAGGGGACGAGCAGTACTTC.

The rearrangement joins TRBV5-1 to TRBJ2-5, with 11 bases identical to TRBD2. The V gene end was trimmed by 0 bases and the J gene end by 3 bases; junction bases not matched to a gene: 7. This CDR3 region has 17 residues. Germline CDR1 reads SGHRS; CDR2 reads YFSETQ. The CDR3 spells CASSLGVAGGPEETQYF. The CDR3 nucleotides are TGCGCCAGCAGCTTGGGGGTAGCGGGAGGGCCGGAAGAGACCCAGTACTTC.

The chain joins TRBV5-4 to TRBJ2-7; the D gene is possibly TRBD1 (5 bases). Germline lookup yields CDR1 SGHNT and CDR2 YYREEE (reference sequence). Trimming shortened V by 4 bases and J by 4 bases, and 9 bases separated the two germline ends. The CDR3 extends over 12 amino acids. This CDR3 reads CASSLQGYEQYF. Written as DNA, the CDR3 is TGTGCCAGCAGCCTCCAGGGTTACGAGCAGTACTTC.

This clone appeared once. This rearrangement joins TRBV6-2 or TRBV6-3 to TRBJ1-5, with TRBD1 as a possible D gene (5 bases). Germline CDR1 is MNHEY and CDR2 is SVGEGT. The V and J ends lost 2 bases and 6 bases respectively, with 8 bases between them. The length of the CDR3 is 13 residues. This CDR3 is CASSYTGGQPQHF. Here the CDR3 DNA reads TGTGCCAGCAGTTACACCGGGGGTCAGCCCCAGCATTTT.